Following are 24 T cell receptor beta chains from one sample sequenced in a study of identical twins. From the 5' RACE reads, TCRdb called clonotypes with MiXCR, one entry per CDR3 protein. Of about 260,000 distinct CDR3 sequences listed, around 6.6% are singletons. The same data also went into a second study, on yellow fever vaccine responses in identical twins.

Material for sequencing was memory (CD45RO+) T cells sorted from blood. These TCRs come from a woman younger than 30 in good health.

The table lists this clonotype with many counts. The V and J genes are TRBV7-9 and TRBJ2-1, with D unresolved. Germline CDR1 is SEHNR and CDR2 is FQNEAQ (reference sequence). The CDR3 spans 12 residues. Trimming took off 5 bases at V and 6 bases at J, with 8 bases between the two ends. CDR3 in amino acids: CASSIGPNEQFF. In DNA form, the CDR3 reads TGTGCCAGCAGCATTGGGCCCAATGAGCAGTTCTTC.

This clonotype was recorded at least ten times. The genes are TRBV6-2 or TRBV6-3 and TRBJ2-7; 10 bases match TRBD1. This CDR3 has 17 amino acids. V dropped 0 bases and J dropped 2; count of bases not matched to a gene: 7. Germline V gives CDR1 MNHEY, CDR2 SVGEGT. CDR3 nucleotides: TGTGCCAGCAGTTACTCCACCGGGACAGGGGTTGCCTACGAGCAGTACGTC. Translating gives CASSYSTGTGVAYEQYV.

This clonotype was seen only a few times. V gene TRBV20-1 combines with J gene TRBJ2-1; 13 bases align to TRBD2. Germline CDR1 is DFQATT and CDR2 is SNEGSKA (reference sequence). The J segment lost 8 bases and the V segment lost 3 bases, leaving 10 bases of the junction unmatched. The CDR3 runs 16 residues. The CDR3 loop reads CSASYIGTSGVYEQFF. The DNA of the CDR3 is TGCAGTGCTAGCTACATCGGGACTAGCGGGGTTTATGAGCAGTTCTTC.

CDR3 protein: CASSAGTSYEQYF. CDR3 sequence (DNA): TGTGCCAGCTCGGCAGGGACATCCTACGAGCAGTACTTC. The chain couples TRBV7-7 to TRBJ2-7; a weak D match, TRBD1 (6 bases). The germline CDR1 and CDR2 sequences are SSHAT and FNYEAQ (reference sequence). Trimming removed 8 bases from V and 1 base from J, with 12 bases in between. The CDR3 loop spans 13 amino acids.

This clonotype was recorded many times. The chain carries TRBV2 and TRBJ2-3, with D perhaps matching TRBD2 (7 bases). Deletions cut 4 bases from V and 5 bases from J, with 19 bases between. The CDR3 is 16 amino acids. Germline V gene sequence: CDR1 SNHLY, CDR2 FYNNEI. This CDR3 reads CASSGSARGGGDTQYF. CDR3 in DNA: TGTGCCAGCAGTGGTTCCGCTAGAGGGGGGGGAGATACGCAGTATTTT.

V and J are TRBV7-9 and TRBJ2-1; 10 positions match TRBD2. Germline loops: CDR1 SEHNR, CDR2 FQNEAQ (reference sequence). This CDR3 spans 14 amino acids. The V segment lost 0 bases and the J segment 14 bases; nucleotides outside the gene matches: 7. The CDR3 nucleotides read TGTGCCAGCAGCTTAGCTAGCGGGAGGTCCACAGAGTTCTTC. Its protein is CASSLASGRSTEFF. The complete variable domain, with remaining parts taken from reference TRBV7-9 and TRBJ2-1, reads DTGVSQNPRHKITKRGQNVTFRCDPISEHNRLYWYRQTLGQGPEFLTYFQNEAQLEKSRLLSDRFSAERPKGSFSTLEIQRTEQGDSAMYLCASSLASGRSTEFFGPGTRLTVL.

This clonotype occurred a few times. Written as DNA, the CDR3 is TGTGCCAGCAGCACCCTAGCGTGGGATGAGCAGTTCTTC. As protein: CASSTLAWDEQFF. V gene TRBV5-5 combines with J gene TRBJ2-1; D is perhaps TRBD2 (6 bases). The germline V gene has CDR1 SGHKS and CDR2 YYEKEE (reference sequence). V was shortened by 4 bases and J by 8 bases, with 13 bases between the two germline ends. The CDR3 is 13 amino acids. Together with reference TRBV5-5 and TRBJ2-1, the CDR3 gives the full variable domain: DAGVTQSPTHLIKTRGQQVTLRCSPISGHKSVSWYQQVLGQGPQFIFQYYEKEERGRGNFPDRFSARQFPNYSSELNVNALLLGDSALYLCASSTLAWDEQFFGPGTRLTVL.

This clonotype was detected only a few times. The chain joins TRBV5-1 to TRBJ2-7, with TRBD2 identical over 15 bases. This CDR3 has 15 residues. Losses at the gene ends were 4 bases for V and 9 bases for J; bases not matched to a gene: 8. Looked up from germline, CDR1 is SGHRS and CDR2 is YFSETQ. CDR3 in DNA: TGCGCCAGCAGCCCGGGACTAGCGGGAGGAGGGGGGCAGTACTTC. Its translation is CASSPGLAGGGGQYF.

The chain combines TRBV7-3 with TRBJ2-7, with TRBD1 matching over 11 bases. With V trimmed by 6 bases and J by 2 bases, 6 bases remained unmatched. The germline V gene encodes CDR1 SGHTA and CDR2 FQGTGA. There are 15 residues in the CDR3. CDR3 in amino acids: CASSFGQGAAYEQYF. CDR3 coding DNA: TGTGCCAGCAGTTTTGGACAGGGGGCGGCCTACGAGCAGTACTTC.

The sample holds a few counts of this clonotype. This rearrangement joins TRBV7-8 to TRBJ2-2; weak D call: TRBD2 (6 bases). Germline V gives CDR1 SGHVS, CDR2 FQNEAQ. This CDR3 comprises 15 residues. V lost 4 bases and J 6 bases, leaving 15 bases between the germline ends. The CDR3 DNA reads TGTGCCAGCAGCTCCGGGGGTAGCCGTTCCGGGGAGCTGTTTTTT. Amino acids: CASSSGGSRSGELFF.

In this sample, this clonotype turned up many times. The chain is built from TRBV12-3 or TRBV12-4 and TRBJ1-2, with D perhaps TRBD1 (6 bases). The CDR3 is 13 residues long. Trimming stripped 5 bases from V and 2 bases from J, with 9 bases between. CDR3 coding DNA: TGTGCCAGCAGTAGGGACATAAACTATGGCTACACCTTC. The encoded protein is CASSRDINYGYTF.

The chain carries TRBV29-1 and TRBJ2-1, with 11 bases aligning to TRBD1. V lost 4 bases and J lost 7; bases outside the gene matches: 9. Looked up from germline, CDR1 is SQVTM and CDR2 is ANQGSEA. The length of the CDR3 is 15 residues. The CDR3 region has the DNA TGCAGCGTTGGGACAGGGGGCGACCTGGGGAATGAGCAGTTCTTC. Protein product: CSVGTGGDLGNEQFF.

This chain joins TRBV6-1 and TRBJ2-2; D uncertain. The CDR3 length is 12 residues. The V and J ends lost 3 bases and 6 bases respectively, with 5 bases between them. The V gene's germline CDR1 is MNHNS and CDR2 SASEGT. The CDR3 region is CASSDLSGELFF. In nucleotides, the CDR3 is TGTGCCAGCAGTGACTTGTCCGGGGAGCTGTTTTTT.

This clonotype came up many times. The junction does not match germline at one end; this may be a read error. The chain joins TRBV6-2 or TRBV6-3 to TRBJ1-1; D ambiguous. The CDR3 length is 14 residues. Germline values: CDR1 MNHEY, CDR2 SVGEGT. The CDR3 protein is CASSHSGLEGGAFF. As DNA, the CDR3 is TGTGCCAGCAGTCACTCGGGCCTTGAGGGTGGCGCTTTCTTT.

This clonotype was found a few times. CDR3 bases: TGCGCCAGCAGCTTGGAACTTCGCTCCTACAATGAGCAGTTCTTC. Protein: CASSLELRSYNEQFF. This chain connects TRBV5-1 to TRBJ2-1; D remains unclear. Trimming removed 0 bases at V and 0 bases at J, with 7 bases between. This CDR3 has 15 residues. Germline V gives CDR1 SGHRS, CDR2 YFSETQ.

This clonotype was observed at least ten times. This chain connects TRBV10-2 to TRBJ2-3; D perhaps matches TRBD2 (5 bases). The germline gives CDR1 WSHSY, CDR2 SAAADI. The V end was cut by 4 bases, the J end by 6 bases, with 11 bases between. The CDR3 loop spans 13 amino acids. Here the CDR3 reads CASSVLAADTQYF. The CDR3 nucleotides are TGCGCCAGCAGTGTTCTAGCAGCCGATACGCAGTATTTT.

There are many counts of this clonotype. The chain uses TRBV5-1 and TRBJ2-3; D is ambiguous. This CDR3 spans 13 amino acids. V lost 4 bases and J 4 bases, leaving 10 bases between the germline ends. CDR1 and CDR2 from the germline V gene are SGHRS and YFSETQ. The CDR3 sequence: CASSRSVADTQYF. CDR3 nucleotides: TGCGCCAGCAGCCGCTCGGTAGCAGATACGCAGTATTTT.

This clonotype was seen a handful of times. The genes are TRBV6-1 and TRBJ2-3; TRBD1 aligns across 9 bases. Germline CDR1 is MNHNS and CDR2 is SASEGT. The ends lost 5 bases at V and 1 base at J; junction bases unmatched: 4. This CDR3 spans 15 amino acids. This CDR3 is CASSPTGGGTDTQYF. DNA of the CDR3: TGTGCCAGCAGTCCGACAGGGGGGGGCACAGATACGCAGTATTTT.

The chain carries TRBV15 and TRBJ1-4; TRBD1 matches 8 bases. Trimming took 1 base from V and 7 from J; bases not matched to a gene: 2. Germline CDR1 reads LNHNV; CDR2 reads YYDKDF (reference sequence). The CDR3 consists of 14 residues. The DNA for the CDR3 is TGTGCCACCAGCAGAGCCGGACAGGGTGAAAAACTGTTTTTT. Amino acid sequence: CATSRAGQGEKLFF.

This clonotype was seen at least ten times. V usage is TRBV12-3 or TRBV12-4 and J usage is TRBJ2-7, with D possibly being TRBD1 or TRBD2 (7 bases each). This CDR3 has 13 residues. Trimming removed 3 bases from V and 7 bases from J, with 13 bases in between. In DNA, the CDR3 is TGTGCCAGCAGTTTTCACCAGGGGGGGGAGCAGTACTTC. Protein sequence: CASSFHQGGEQYF.

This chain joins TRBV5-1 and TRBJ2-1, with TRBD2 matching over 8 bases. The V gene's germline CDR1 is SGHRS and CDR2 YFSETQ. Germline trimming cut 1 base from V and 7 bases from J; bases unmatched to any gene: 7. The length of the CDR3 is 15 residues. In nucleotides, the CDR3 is TGCGCCAGCAGCTTGAGCGGGGGAGGTGCGAATGAGCAGTTCTTC. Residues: CASSLSGGGANEQFF.

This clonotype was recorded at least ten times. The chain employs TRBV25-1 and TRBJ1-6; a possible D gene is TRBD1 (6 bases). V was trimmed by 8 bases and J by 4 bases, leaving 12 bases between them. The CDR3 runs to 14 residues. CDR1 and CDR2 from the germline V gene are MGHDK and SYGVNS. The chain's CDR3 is CASSTGTYNSPLHF. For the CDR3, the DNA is TGTGCCAGCTCAACCGGGACATATAATTCACCCCTCCACTTT.

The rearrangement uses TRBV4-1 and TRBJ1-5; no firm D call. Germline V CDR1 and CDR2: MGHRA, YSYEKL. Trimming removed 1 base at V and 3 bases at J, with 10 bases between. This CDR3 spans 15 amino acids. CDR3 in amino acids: CASSQGAADNQPQHF. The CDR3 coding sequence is TGCGCCAGCAGCCAAGGGGCAGCCGACAATCAGCCCCAGCATTTT.

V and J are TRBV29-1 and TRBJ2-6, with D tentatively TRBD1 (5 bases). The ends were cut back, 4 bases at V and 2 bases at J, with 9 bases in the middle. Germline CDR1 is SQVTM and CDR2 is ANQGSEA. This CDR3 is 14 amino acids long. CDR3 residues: CSVATGTGANVLTF. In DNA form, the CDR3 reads TGCAGCGTTGCAACAGGAACTGGGGCCAACGTCCTGACTTTC. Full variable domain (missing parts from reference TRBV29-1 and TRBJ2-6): SAVISQKPSRDICQRGTSLTIQCQVDSQVTMMFWYRQQPGQSLTLIATANQGSEATYESGFVIDKFPISRPNLTFSTLTVSNMSPEDSSIYLCSVATGTGANVLTFGAGSRLTVL.